The 19 T cell receptor beta chains presented below share a single source sample, sequenced in a study of CD8+CD57+ T cells in acquired aplastic anemia. TCR beta VDJ combinations and CDR3 sequences were profiled from genomic DNA. TCRdb itself ran the reads through MiXCR, one entry per CDR3 protein. The sample consists of some 170,000 distinct CDR3 sequences, around half of them appearing once. Patients included in sequencing had previously demonstrated CD8+CD57+ cell expansion by flow cytometry. Sequencing used sorted CD4+, CD8+, or CD8+CD57+ T cells (not recorded which) from PBMCs. The receptors come from a human donor with aplastic anemia.

This clonotype was detected ten times or more. This chain links TRBV7-8 with TRBJ1-4; D unresolved. Between the trimmed V and J ends, which lost 2 bases and 0 bases, there was a span of 1 base. The CDR3 covers 13 residues. CDR1 and CDR2 (germline): SGHVS, FQNEAQ. This CDR3 is CASSLSTNEKLFF. The CDR3 DNA reads TGTGCCAGCAGCTTATCAACTAATGAAAAACTGTTTTTT.

About this clonotype: A much larger clone sits a single nucleotide away, making a read error possible. No conserved phenylalanine or tryptophan is present at the end of the CDR3, so a read error is the likely explanation. The chain recombines TRBV5-6 with TRBJ2-3; 7 bases map to TRBD2. Trimming took 2 bases from V and 0 from J; bases not matched to a gene: 6. Germline V CDR1 and CDR2: SGHDT, YYEEEE. This CDR3 has 16 amino acids. CDR3 amino acids: CASSFVGGGSTDTQYL. DNA for the CDR3: TGTGCCAGCAGCTTTGTGGGGGGAGGGAGCACAGATACGCAGTATCTT.

For this clonotype: Since a much larger clone is just one base distant, this may be a read error. The chain has TRBV7-2 and TRBJ2-3; tentatively, D is TRBD2 (5 bases). The CDR3 has 13 residues. Germline lookup yields CDR1 SGHTA and CDR2 FQGNSA. CDR3 loop: CASSLATRDPPFF. CDR3 DNA sequence: TGTGCCAGCAGCTTAGCCACCCGGGATCCCCCCTTTTTT.

This clonotype was seen many times. A much larger clone lies one base from this, so it may be a read error. The V call is TRBV29-1, the J call TRBJ2-3; possible D gene TRBD1, 6 bases. CDR3 size: 14 residues. Germline V gene sequence: CDR1 SQVTM, CDR2 ANQGSEA. The CDR3 loop is CGVRTDSSTDTQYF. In DNA form, the CDR3 reads TGCGGCGTTCGAACGGACAGCAGCACAGATACGCAGTATTTT.

The chain is built from TRBV7-9 and TRBJ2-5; D call uncertain. V was clipped by 7 bases and J by 3 bases, with 15 bases between them. There are 14 residues in the CDR3. The germline V gene encodes CDR1 SEHNR and CDR2 FQNEAQ (reference sequence). The CDR3 DNA reads TGTGCCAGCACCTCCTCCTGGGGTAAAGAGACCCAGTACTTC. Protein: CASTSSWGKETQYF.

This clonotype ranks as medium-sized (0.01 to 0.1%). The CDR3 is CAISGDRTVNSPLHF. The CDR3, as DNA: TGTGCCATCAGTGGGGATCGGACAGTTAATTCACCCCTCCACTTT. This chain joins TRBV10-3 and TRBJ1-6; D is perhaps TRBD1 (6 bases). The CDR3 covers 15 residues. Germline V CDR1 and CDR2: ENHRY, SYGVKD. Deletions cut 4 bases from V and 6 bases from J, with 13 bases between.

This clonotype was observed at least ten times. The V gene is TRBV19, the J gene TRBJ2-1, with D perhaps TRBD1 (7 bases). CDR3 length: 15 amino acids. CDR1 and CDR2 (germline): LNHDA, SQIVND (reference sequence). The ends were cut back, 4 bases at V and 6 bases at J, with 16 bases in the middle. The CDR3 loop is CASSNPWRGRNEQFF. The CDR3, as DNA: TGTGCCAGTAGTAACCCATGGAGGGGGCGCAATGAGCAGTTCTTC.

This rearrangement joins TRBV25-1 to TRBJ2-7; 9 nucleotides agree with TRBD1. The germline V gene encodes CDR1 MGHDK and CDR2 SYGVNS. J lost 3 bases, V lost 6 bases, and 21 bases had no gene match. The CDR3 has 19 amino acids. CDR3 DNA sequence: TGTGCCAGCAGACCCCCGTGGGGACAGGGTGATGAGGCCCGCTACGAGCAGTACTTC. Translated, it gives CASRPPWGQGDEARYEQYF.

The chain carries TRBV10-3 and TRBJ1-1; D gene ambiguous. V was clipped by 4 bases and J by 1 base, with 4 bases between them. This CDR3 contains 12 residues. CDR1 and CDR2 from the germline V gene are ENHRY and SYGVKD. CDR3 sequence: CAISASNTEAFF. CDR3 bases: TGTGCCATCAGTGCTTCGAACACTGAAGCTTTCTTT.

In regard to this clonotype: A read error may explain this, as a much larger clone is one base away. The rearrangement joins TRBV5-6 to TRBJ2-7; unclear D gene. The CDR3 is made up of 14 amino acids. Germline V CDR1 and CDR2: SGHDT, YYEEEE. Trimming removed 1 base from V and 2 bases from J, with 10 bases in between. In DNA, the CDR3 is TGTGCCAGCAGCTTGCGTGGGTCTGCCTACGAGCAGTACTTC. Protein sequence: CASSLRGSAYEQYF.

The V gene is TRBV10-1, the J gene TRBJ2-3; D is perhaps TRBD2 (6 bases). The V gene's germline CDR1 is WNHNN and CDR2 SYGVQD (reference sequence). The CDR3 totals 17 residues. Trimming removed 2 bases at V and 1 base at J, with 16 bases between. CDR3 nucleotide sequence: TGCGCCAGCAGTGAGGGGGGTTTCGGGGGACGCACAGATACGCAGTATTTT. This gives the protein CASSEGGFGGRTDTQYF.

The chain links TRBV7-8 to TRBJ1-1; D perhaps matches TRBD1 (5 bases). Trimming shortened V by 4 bases and J by 10 bases, and 22 bases separated the two germline ends. CDR1 and CDR2 from the germline V gene are SGHVS and FQNEAQ. This CDR3 has 15 amino acids. The CDR3: CASSSTIGDSVAAFF. The CDR3 coding sequence is TGTGCCAGCAGCTCGACCATCGGTGACAGTGTAGCAGCTTTCTTT.

This clonotype was picked up many times. The rearrangement joins TRBV19 to TRBJ2-2; D not resolved. The V and J ends lost 3 bases and 7 bases respectively, with 18 bases between them. The CDR3 has 16 residues. CDR1 is LNHDA, CDR2 SQIVND, per germline (reference sequence). CDR3 nucleotides: TGTGCCAGTAGTATCGCCCTGACCACAGTAAGCGGGGAGCTGTTTTTT. Its protein product is CASSIALTTVSGELFF.

The chain combines TRBV9 with TRBJ2-7; D may be TRBD1 (6 bases). Gene TRBJ2-1 matches the end of the DNA better, so the J call may be wrong. Germline V CDR1 and CDR2: SGDLS, YYNGEE. The CDR3 spans 18 residues. CDR3 sequence (DNA): TGTGCCAGCAGCGTAAGCCCAGGGGAGACCCCAATTTACAATGAGCAGTTCTTC. Protein: CASSVSPGETPIYNEQFF.

This clonotype occurred many times. The chain links TRBV20-1 to TRBJ2-7, with D tentatively TRBD1 (6 bases). The V gene lost 0 bases and the J gene lost 2 bases, with 17 bases spanning the gap. Germline V gene lookup returns CDR1 DFQATT and CDR2 SNEGSKA (reference sequence). There are 16 residues in the CDR3. CDR3 region: CSARDHGGPATYEQYF. CDR3 sequence (DNA): TGCAGTGCTAGAGATCATGGGGGCCCGGCAACCTACGAGCAGTACTTC.

The genes are TRBV19 and TRBJ2-7; 8 bases fit TRBD1. After removal of 1 base from V and 3 bases from J, the junction contained 2 bases not matched to a gene. Germline V gives CDR1 LNHDA, CDR2 SQIVND (reference sequence). This CDR3 contains 14 residues. The CDR3 protein is CASSIAGGGYEQYF. The DNA of the CDR3 is TGTGCCAGTAGTATAGCAGGGGGCGGCTACGAGCAGTACTTC.

This clonotype appeared many times. This chain connects TRBV7-9 to TRBJ1-5; D possibly corresponds to TRBD1 (5 bases). The V end lost 5 bases, the J end lost 0 bases, and 14 bases lay between the germline ends. This CDR3 is built from 16 residues. CDR1 is SEHNR, CDR2 FQNEAQ, per germline (reference sequence). The CDR3 loop is CASSRGGVYSNQPQHF. The CDR3 DNA is TGTGCCAGCAGCCGGGGGGGGGTTTATAGCAATCAGCCCCAGCATTTT. Full variable domain (missing parts from reference TRBV7-9 and TRBJ1-5): DTGVSQNPRHKITKRGQNVTFRCDPISEHNRLYWYRQTLGQGPEFLTYFQNEAQLEKSRLLSDRFSAERPKGSFSTLEIQRTEQGDSAMYLCASSRGGVYSNQPQHFGDGTRLSIL.

The chain uses TRBV2 and TRBJ1-2, with 7 bases fitting TRBD1. Germline V lookup: CDR1 SNHLY, CDR2 FYNNEI. The CDR3 covers 14 residues. Trimming at V came to 6 bases and at J to 4 bases, leaving 8 bases not matched to a gene. CDR3 residues: CASSPDRSIYGYTF. The CDR3 DNA reads TGTGCCAGCAGCCCGGACAGGTCGATCTATGGCTACACCTTC.

V usage is TRBV24-1 and J usage is TRBJ1-5; a possible D gene is TRBD1 (5 bases). Germline V CDR1 and CDR2: KGHDR, SFDVKD. V was cut by 5 bases and J by 2 bases, with 12 bases left in between. The CDR3 loop spans 15 amino acids. The CDR3: CATSASGQGNQPQHF. CDR3 DNA sequence: TGTGCCACCAGTGCCTCAGGGCAGGGCAATCAGCCCCAGCATTTT.